This TCR beta chain was documented in a study of PD-L1 blockade in urothelial cancer. As for the study in general: The study recovered a median of around 140,000 T cells per blood sample.

Time point meaning: pretreatment peripheral blood. Anywhere from 1 to 8 samples came from each patient, spanning pretreatment and on-treatment. The V gene's germline CDR1 is LNHDA and CDR2 SQIVND (reference sequence). Between the trimmed V and J ends, which lost 6 bases and 0 bases, there was a span of 2 bases. The CDR3 runs 11 residues. Here immunoSEQ multiplex PCR was the method, and the copy in TCRdb shows in-frame clones only, minus some. The sample includes about 88,000 clones, approximately 88% of them seen just once. The material was PBMCs, obtained around atezolizumab (anti-PD-L1) treatment. This receptor was identified in a woman over 75 with urothelial cancer. This chain joins TRBV19 and TRBJ2-5; D gene unclear. CDR3 bases: TGTGCCAGTAGCGACCAAGAGACCCAGTACTTC. Its translation is CASSDQETQYF.